The TCR beta chain described here comes from a study of T-cell memory formation after mild COVID-19. TCRdb fed the 5' RACE reads into MiXCR, producing one record per CDR3 protein. The sample shows hundreds of thousands of distinct CDR3 sequences, 18% of them seen only once. The CDR3 length is 15 residues. The germline V and J ends were trimmed by 1 base and 6 bases, with 15 bases remaining between them. Germline V lookup: CDR1 SGHVS, CDR2 FNYEAQ. This TCR derives from an adult woman who had mild COVID-19 (a few samples of this study predate the infection). Cell type and time point are not known. Sequencing used PBMCs or a T cell subset sorted from them (not recorded which). The chain is built from TRBV7-6 and TRBJ1-1; possible D gene TRBD1, 5 bases. CDR3 sequence reads: CASSLVSLPGAEAFF. The CDR3 DNA is TGTGCCAGCAGCTTAGTGAGTCTACCGGGGGCTGAAGCTTTCTTT.